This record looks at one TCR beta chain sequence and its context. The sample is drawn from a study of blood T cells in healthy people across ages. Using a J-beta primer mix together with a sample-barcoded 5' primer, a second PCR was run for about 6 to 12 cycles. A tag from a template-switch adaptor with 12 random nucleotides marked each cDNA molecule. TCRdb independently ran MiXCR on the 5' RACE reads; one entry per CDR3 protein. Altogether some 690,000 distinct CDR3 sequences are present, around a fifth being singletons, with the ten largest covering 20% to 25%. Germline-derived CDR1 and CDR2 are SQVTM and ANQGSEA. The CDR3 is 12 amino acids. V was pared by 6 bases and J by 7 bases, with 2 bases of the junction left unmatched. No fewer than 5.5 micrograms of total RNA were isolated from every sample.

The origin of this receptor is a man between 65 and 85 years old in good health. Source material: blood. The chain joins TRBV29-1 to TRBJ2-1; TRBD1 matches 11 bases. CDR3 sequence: CSVDRGLNEQFF. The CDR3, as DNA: TGCAGCGTGGACAGGGGGCTGAATGAGCAGTTCTTC.